A selection of T cell receptor beta chains follows, all from one sample in a study of shared clonotypes between healthy human individuals. Clones were read by immunoSEQ multiplex PCR, and TCRdb kept only the in-frame ones, dropping some. The table lists 750,000 to 1,000,000 clones, more than 85% of them singletons, with nearly 25% in the top ten. Specimen: naive CD8+ T cells sorted from blood. Receptors were obtained from a man under 40 in good health. The CDR3 runs from the conserved cysteine through the conserved F or W. Each record gives: clone size, D gene, J gene, V gene, CDR3 DNA, CDR3 protein. The D gene is left open where the match is weak. Clone size is not always given. Where it is, it says once, few, many or a class for expanded clones.

size: -
D: -
J: TRBJ2-7
V: TRBV7-9
DNA: TGTGCCTCCTCCCCCCGGGACTCCTACCTCTACGAGCAGTACTTC
CDR3: CASSPRDSYLYEQYF

size: -
D: TRBD1
J: TRBJ2-2
V: TRBV15
DNA: TGTGCCACCTCACTCGATCTGGACAGGGGATGGACCGGGGAGCTGTTTTTT
CDR3: CATSLDLDRGWTGELFF

size: -
D: TRBD2
J: TRBJ2-1
V: TRBV10-1
DNA: TGCGCCAGCAGTGAGGTGGGTAGCGGGAACCACAATGAGCAGTTCTTC
CDR3: CASSEVGSGNHNEQFF

size: -
D: TRBD2
J: TRBJ2-2
V: TRBV4-1
DNA: TGCGCCAGCAGCCAAGAAAGCGGGAGGGCCGGTCGCGGGGAGCTGTTTTTT
CDR3: CASSQESGRAGRGELFF

size: -
D: TRBD1
J: TRBJ2-2
V: TRBV7-9
DNA: TGTGCCAGCAGCCGCTTAGGGGGACAGGCGGCGAACACCGGGGAGCTGTTTTTT
CDR3: CASSRLGGQAANTGELFF

size: -
D: -
J: TRBJ2-7
V: TRBV5-1
DNA: TGCGCCAGCAGCTTGGAGCCCTACGAGCAGTACTTC
CDR3: CASSLEPYEQYF

size: -
D: TRBD1
J: TRBJ1-1
V: TRBV11-2
DNA: TGTGCCAGCAGCGAACCGGACAGGGGGCGGGGGACTGAAGCTTTCTTT
CDR3: CASSEPDRGRGTEAFF

size: -
D: -
J: TRBJ2-2
V: TRBV23-1
DNA: TGCGCCAGCAGTCACCCGACAGCTCAGAACACCGGGGAGCTGTTTTTT
CDR3: CASSHPTAQNTGELFF

size: -
D: -
J: TRBJ1-5
V: TRBV30
DNA: TGTGCCTGGAGGGAGAACACGGATCAGCCCCAGCATTTT
CDR3: CAWRENTDQPQHF

size: once
D: -
J: TRBJ2-7
V: TRBV4-1
DNA: TGCGCCAGCAGCCGTTTAAATGAGCAGTACTTC
CDR3: CASSRLNEQYF

size: -
D: -
J: TRBJ2-1
V: TRBV7-2
DNA: TGTGCCAGCAGCGGAATAAATCTTAGAGAGGCGCAGTTCTTC
CDR3: CASSGINLREAQFF

size: -
D: -
J: TRBJ2-3
V: TRBV27
DNA: TGTGCCAGCAGTCAAGGACAGACCAAATGGGATACGCAGTATTTT
CDR3: CASSQGQTKWDTQYF

size: once
D: -
J: TRBJ2-7
V: TRBV28
DNA: TGTGCCAGCAGTTTGAGAGGGGACGAGCAGTACTTC
CDR3: CASSLRGDEQYF

size: -
D: -
J: TRBJ1-5
V: TRBV21-1
DNA: TGTGCCAGCAGCAAGGGACCGGGGGTCAACACCTTTAGCAATCAGCCCCAGCATTTT
CDR3: CASSKGPGVNTFSNQPQHF

size: -
D: TRBD2
J: TRBJ2-1
V: TRBV27
DNA: TGTGCCAGCAGTGACCGGGACTATGTCGTGGGTGAGCAGTTCTTC
CDR3: CASSDRDYVVGEQFF

size: -
D: TRBD1
J: TRBJ1-4
V: TRBV7-9
DNA: TGTGCCAGCAGCTTTCCCGGGACAGGGGATGAAAAACTGTTTTTT
CDR3: CASSFPGTGDEKLFF

size: -
D: TRBD1
J: TRBJ2-7
V: TRBV19
DNA: TGTGCCAGTAGTATTGGACAGGCTTCCTACGAGCAGTACTTC
CDR3: CASSIGQASYEQYF

size: -
D: -
J: TRBJ2-7
V: TRBV11-2
DNA: TGTGCCAGCAGCCTCGGACCGGGAGTGGAGCAGTACTTC
CDR3: CASSLGPGVEQYF

size: -
D: -
J: TRBJ1-3
V: TRBV7-9
DNA: TGTGCCAGCAGCCTTCCCTCCGCCAGAGCCTCTGGAAACACCATATATTTT
CDR3: CASSLPSARASGNTIYF

size: -
D: TRBD2
J: TRBJ2-7
V: TRBV5-1
DNA: TGCGCCAGCACGCCTAGCGGGAGGGTAAGCGAGCAGTACTTC
CDR3: CASTPSGRVSEQYF

size: once
D: -
J: TRBJ1-3
V: TRBV19
DNA: TGTGCCAGTAGTGCCTCACCTGGAAACACCATATATTTT
CDR3: CASSASPGNTIYF

size: -
D: -
J: TRBJ1-5
V: TRBV28
DNA: TGTGCCAGCACTCCCGACGGAAACAATCAGCCCCAGCATTTT
CDR3: CASTPDGNNQPQHF

size: -
D: -
J: TRBJ2-5
V: TRBV7-9
DNA: TGTGCCAGCAGCCCCCCCCGCAGTTATGAGGAGACCCAGTACTTC
CDR3: CASSPPRSYEETQYF

size: -
D: -
J: TRBJ1-1
V: TRBV11-2
DNA: TGTGCCAGCAGCTTAGATTTTTGGGAACAGACGAACACTGAAGCTTTCTTT
CDR3: CASSLDFWEQTNTEAFF

size: -
D: TRBD1
J: TRBJ1-2
V: TRBV4-3
DNA: TGCGCCAGCAGCCAAGCTGACAGGGGAGTCGGTGGCTACACCTTC
CDR3: CASSQADRGVGGYTF

size: -
D: -
J: TRBJ2-7
V: TRBV27
DNA: TGTGCCAGCAGTCCCGTAAGCTCCTACGAGCAGTACTTC
CDR3: CASSPVSSYEQYF

size: -
D: -
J: TRBJ2-5
V: TRBV7-9
DNA: TGTGCCAGCAGCTTATTGGACAACCAAGAGACCCAGTACTTC
CDR3: CASSLLDNQETQYF